This T cell receptor (beta chain) was sequenced for a study of neurological immune-mediated disorders. The team produced cDNA through 5'RACE using 10-nucleotide random UMIs. MiXCR, run by TCRdb on the 5' RACE reads, gives a single entry per CDR3 protein. Of some 77,000 distinct CDR3 sequences listed, about 9.4% are singletons. With 3 bases clipped from V and 6 bases from J, the junction kept 3 bases outside the gene matches. Germline assignment: CDR1 SQVTM and CDR2 ANQGSEA. The CDR3 extends over 13 amino acids. This clonotype was seen repeatedly, ten times or more. Unsorted libraries were prepared from 2 million PBMCs that had been stored at -80 C.

The sequence derives from a man aged 45-65 years in good health. J is TRBJ2-7 and V is TRBV29-1, with 12 bases that match TRBD1. Material: PBMCs. The CDR3 sequence: CSVEGQGAREQYF. The CDR3 region has the DNA TGCAGCGTTGAGGGACAGGGGGCCCGCGAGCAGTACTTC.